The 6 T cell receptor beta chains listed next were all sequenced from one sample in a study of regulatory T cells in long-lasting Graves disease. TCR beta libraries were built with iRepertoire HTBI primers and Arm-PCR of CDR3 regions. TCRdb recomputed calls from the multiplex PCR reads with MiXCR, one row per CDR3 protein. Seen here are a few hundred thousand distinct CDR3 sequences, about 11% observed once, and the top ten hold under 20%. Time point reported: newly diagnosed GD, antithyroid drugs for less than 3 months. PBMCs were the source of the RNA used for TCR sequencing. This sample was also put to use in a study of T cells in Graves' hyperthyroidism and ophthalmopathy.

Sequences were derived from peripheral blood mononuclear cells (PBMCs), sampled at new diagnosis, from a patient treated with antithyroid drugs. All receptors derive from a woman in her late teens or twenties with Graves disease.

This chain links TRBV6-1 with TRBJ2-1; 9 bases match TRBD2. CDR3 length: 17 residues. Trimming removed 4 bases from V and 6 bases from J; junction bases left unmatched: 13. Germline loops: CDR1 MNHNS, CDR2 SASEGT. The DNA of the CDR3 is TGTGCCAGCAGTGGGGGACTAGCCCACCCCGTCGGCAATGAGCAGTTCTTC. Residues: CASSGGLAHPVGNEQFF.

For this clonotype: A junction end diverges from the germline sequence, so it may reflect a read error. This rearrangement joins TRBV6-9 to TRBJ2-3, with 9 bases that match TRBD2. The CDR3 sequence is 16 residues long. Per the germline V gene, CDR1 is MNHGY and CDR2 is SVAAGI. The CDR3 reads CASSQGLAPSTDTQYF. The CDR3 coding sequence is TGCGCCAGCAGCCAGGGACTAGCCCCCAGCACAGATACGCAGTATTTT.

This clonotype was seen only a few times. The V gene is TRBV24-1, the J gene TRBJ2-1; D perhaps matches TRBD2 (7 bases). Trimming removed 4 bases from V and 5 bases from J, with 17 bases in between. The CDR3 has 16 residues. Germline CDR1 is KGHDR and CDR2 is SFDVKD. This CDR3 is CATSDTRGREHNEQFF. CDR3 nucleotide sequence: TGTGCCACCAGTGACACGCGGGGGCGGGAGCACAATGAGCAGTTCTTC.

This clonotype was picked up many times. The genes are TRBV3-1 and TRBJ1-5; D ambiguous. The CDR3 loop spans 12 amino acids. Per the germline V gene, CDR1 is LGHDT and CDR2 is YNNKEL (reference sequence). The germline V and J ends were trimmed by 2 bases and 6 bases, with 5 bases remaining between them. The chain's CDR3 is CASSQLGQPQHF. The CDR3 DNA reads TGTGCCAGCAGCCAACTGGGTCAGCCCCAGCATTTT.

This clonotype was counted ten times or more. V is TRBV24-1 and J is TRBJ2-1; D might be TRBD1 (5 bases). The CDR3 sequence is 13 residues long. CDR1 and CDR2 from the germline V gene are KGHDR and SFDVKD. Deletions cut 4 bases from V and 9 bases from J, with 12 bases between. The CDR3 DNA reads TGTGCCACCAGTGACCCTGTGACAGCTGAGCAGTTCTTC. Translation gives CATSDPVTAEQFF.

This clonotype was counted at least ten times. The chain couples TRBV11-2 to TRBJ1-1, with 7 bases identical to TRBD1. The CDR3 contains 15 residues. The V segment lost 2 bases and the J segment 3 bases; nucleotides outside the gene matches: 6. The germline V gene has CDR1 SGHAT and CDR2 FQNNGV. DNA of the CDR3: TGTGCCAGCAGCTTAATGAGGGGGCGGGACACTGAAGCTTTCTTT. Its translation: CASSLMRGRDTEAFF.